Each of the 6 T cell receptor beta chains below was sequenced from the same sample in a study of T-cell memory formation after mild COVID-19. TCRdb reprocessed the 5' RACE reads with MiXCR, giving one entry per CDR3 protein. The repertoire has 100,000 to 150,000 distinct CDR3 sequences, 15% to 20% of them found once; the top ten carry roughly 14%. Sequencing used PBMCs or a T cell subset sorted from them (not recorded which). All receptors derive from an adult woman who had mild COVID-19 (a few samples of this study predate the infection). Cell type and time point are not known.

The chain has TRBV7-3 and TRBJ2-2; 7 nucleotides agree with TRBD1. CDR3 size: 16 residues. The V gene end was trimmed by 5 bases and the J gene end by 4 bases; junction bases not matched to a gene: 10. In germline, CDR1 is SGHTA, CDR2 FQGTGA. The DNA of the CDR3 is TGTGCCAGCAGCCCTACAGGGGCCCCGGGCACCGGGGAGCTGTTTTTT. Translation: CASSPTGAPGTGELFF.

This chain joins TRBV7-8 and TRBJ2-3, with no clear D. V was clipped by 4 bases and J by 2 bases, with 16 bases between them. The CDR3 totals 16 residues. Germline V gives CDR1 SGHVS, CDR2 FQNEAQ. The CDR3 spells CASSSRPDSYTDTQYF. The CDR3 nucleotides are TGTGCCAGCAGCTCCCGCCCCGATTCTTACACAGATACGCAGTATTTT.

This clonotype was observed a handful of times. CDR3 in amino acids: CSVKDGMNTEAFF. The DNA for the CDR3 is TGCAGCGTCAAGGACGGCATGAACACTGAAGCTTTCTTT. This sequence joins TRBV29-1 and TRBJ1-1, with D uncertain. The CDR3 is made up of 13 amino acids. Germline values: CDR1 SQVTM, CDR2 ANQGSEA. V was clipped by 6 bases and J by 0 bases, with 11 bases between them. The complete variable domain, with remaining parts taken from reference TRBV29-1 and TRBJ1-1, reads SAVISQKPSRDICQRGTSLTIQCQVDSQVTMMFWYRQQPGQSLTLIATANQGSEATYESGFVIDKFPISRPNLTFSTLTVSNMSPEDSSIYLCSVKDGMNTEAFFGQGTRLTVV.

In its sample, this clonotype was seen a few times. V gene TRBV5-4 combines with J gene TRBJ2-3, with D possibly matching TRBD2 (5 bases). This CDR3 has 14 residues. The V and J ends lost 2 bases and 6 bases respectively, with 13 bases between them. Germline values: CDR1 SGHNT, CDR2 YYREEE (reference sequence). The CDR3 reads CASSLVNPGDTQYF. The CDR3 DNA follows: TGTGCCAGCAGCTTAGTGAACCCGGGGGATACGCAGTATTTT.

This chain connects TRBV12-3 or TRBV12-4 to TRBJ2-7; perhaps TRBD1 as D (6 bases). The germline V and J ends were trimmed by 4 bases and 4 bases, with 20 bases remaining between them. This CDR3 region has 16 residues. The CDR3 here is CASSSYRQASGYEQYF. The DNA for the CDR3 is TGTGCCAGCAGTTCCTATCGACAGGCCTCGGGTTACGAGCAGTACTTC.

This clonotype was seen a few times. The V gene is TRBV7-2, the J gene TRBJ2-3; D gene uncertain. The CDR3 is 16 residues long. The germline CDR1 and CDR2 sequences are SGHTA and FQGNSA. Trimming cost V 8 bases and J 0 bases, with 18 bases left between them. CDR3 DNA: TGTGCCAGCTCCAAGTCGGCGGTTACTAGCACAGATACGCAGTATTTT. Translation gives CASSKSAVTSTDTQYF.